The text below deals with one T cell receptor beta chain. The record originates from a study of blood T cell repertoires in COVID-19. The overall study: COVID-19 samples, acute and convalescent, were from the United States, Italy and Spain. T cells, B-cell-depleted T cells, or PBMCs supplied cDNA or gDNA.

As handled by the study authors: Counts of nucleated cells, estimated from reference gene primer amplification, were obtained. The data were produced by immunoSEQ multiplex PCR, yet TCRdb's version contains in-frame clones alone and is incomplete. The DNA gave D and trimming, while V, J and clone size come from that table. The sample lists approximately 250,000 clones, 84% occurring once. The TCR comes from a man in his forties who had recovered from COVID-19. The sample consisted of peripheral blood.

The chain's CDR3 is CASSWTSGGSETQYF. The CDR3 DNA reads TGTGCCAGCAGCTGGACTAGCGGGGGGTCAGAGACCCAGTACTTC. This chain uses TRBV7-2 with TRBJ2-5; TRBD2 matches 14 bases. Trimming took 4 bases from V and 4 from J; bases not matched to a gene: 2. The CDR3 spans 15 residues. Germline lookup yields CDR1 SGHTA and CDR2 FQGNSA.